These 9 T cell receptor beta chains share one sample of origin, sequenced in a study of regulatory T cells in long-lasting Graves disease. Time point meaning: newly diagnosed GD, antithyroid drugs for less than 3 months. PBMC-derived RNA was used for the TCR library. The authors built TCR beta libraries using iRepertoire HTBI primers and Arm-PCR of CDR3 regions. Each CDR3 protein is one row after TCRdb ran MiXCR on the multiplex PCR reads. The table shows 300,000 to 400,000 distinct CDR3 sequences, with over 15% occurring only once. The sample also formed part of further work on T cells in Graves' hyperthyroidism and ophthalmopathy.

The source material was peripheral blood mononuclear cells (PBMCs), sampled at new diagnosis, from a patient treated with antithyroid drugs. Receptors originate from a man aged 35 to 55 with Graves disease.

This clonotype has more than one count but fewer than ten. The rearrangement links TRBV28 to TRBJ2-3, with D tentatively TRBD1 (6 bases). Trimming took off 4 bases at V and 3 bases at J, with 17 bases between the two ends. Germline V gene data show CDR1 as MDHEN and CDR2 as SYDVKM. The CDR3 runs to 16 residues. DNA for the CDR3: TGTGCCAGCAGTTCAATACAGGGTGATGGTACAGATACGCAGTATTTT. Encoded protein: CASSSIQGDGTDTQYF.

J is TRBJ1-5 and V is TRBV20-1; D is undetermined. Trimming took 0 bases from V and 4 from J, leaving 13 bases between them. CDR3 length: 15 amino acids. Germline V CDR1 and CDR2: DFQATT, SNEGSKA (reference sequence). This CDR3 is CSAREAGRGNQPQHF. The CDR3 region has the DNA TGCAGTGCTAGAGAAGCGGGAAGAGGTAATCAGCCCCAGCATTTT.

This clonotype was seen a few times. The rearrangement joins TRBV12-3 or TRBV12-4 to TRBJ2-4; tentative D call: TRBD2 (7 bases). V was clipped by 2 bases and J by 14 bases, with 13 bases between them. CDR3 size: 12 residues. The CDR3 loop is CASSLMRGHEYF. CDR3 DNA: TGTGCCAGCAGTTTAATGCGGGGGCATGAGTACTTC.

This clonotype was detected ten times or more. The rearrangement uses TRBV7-9 and TRBJ1-2; D not certain. Trimming stripped 3 bases from V and 3 bases from J, with 11 bases between. In germline, CDR1 is SEHNR, CDR2 FQNEAQ (reference sequence). This CDR3 comprises 14 residues. The CDR3 loop reads CASSLAGPDYGYTF. CDR3 nucleotides: TGTGCCAGCAGCTTGGCCGGGCCTGACTATGGCTACACCTTC.

Note on this clonotype: A much larger clone differs by one base, so this may be a read error. V is TRBV19 and J is TRBJ2-3; D not certain. Trimming pared 3 bases from V and 9 bases from J, leaving 19 bases between. Germline CDR1 reads LNHDA; CDR2 reads SQIVND (reference sequence). CDR3 length: 15 residues. CDR3 sequence (DNA): TGTGCCAGTAGTATTGCAGTTTCGATCTCCCCAACGCAGTATTTT. Translated: CASSIAVSISPTQYF. The full variable domain, in which reference TRBV19 and TRBJ2-3 provide the parts outside the CDR3, is DGGITQSPKYLFRKEGQNVTLSCEQNLNHDAMYWYRQDPGQGLRLIYYSQIVNDFQKGDIAEGYSVSREKKESFPLTVTSAQKNPTAFYLCASSIAVSISPTQYFGPGTRLTVL.

In its sample, this clonotype was seen many times. The rearrangement links TRBV18 to TRBJ2-5; 10 bases line up with TRBD1. Per germline, CDR1 KGHSH and CDR2 LQKENI. The junction had 6 bases not matched to a gene; V was cut back by 1 base and J by 4 bases. The CDR3 runs to 16 residues. The CDR3 nucleotides read TGTGCCAGCTCACCACGGACCGGGACAGGGGTAGAGACCCAGTACTTC. Translated: CASSPRTGTGVETQYF.

This chain links TRBV20-1 with TRBJ1-1; maybe TRBD1 (6 bases). This CDR3 has 12 residues. Germline V gene data show CDR1 as DFQATT and CDR2 as SNEGSKA (reference sequence). Trimming took 2 bases from V and 4 from J, leaving 8 bases between them. This CDR3 reads CSARQGFTEAFF. The CDR3 DNA reads TGCAGTGCTAGACAGGGGTTCACTGAAGCTTTCTTT.

This clonotype has a handful of counts. The V gene is TRBV15, the J gene TRBJ2-3; TRBD2 matches at 11 bases. CDR3 size: 17 residues. In germline, CDR1 is LNHNV, CDR2 YYDKDF (reference sequence). The V segment lost 3 bases and the J segment 2 bases; nucleotides outside the gene matches: 7. CDR3 region: CATSSDLAGGHTDTQYF. In nucleotides, the CDR3 is TGTGCCACCAGCAGCGACCTAGCGGGGGGCCACACAGATACGCAGTATTTT.

This clonotype has only a few counts. The CDR3, as DNA: TGCAGTGCCCCTCGAGGGACAGGGCCCCTGTACTACACCGGGGAGCTGTTTTTT. It yields the protein CSAPRGTGPLYYTGELFF. The chain uses TRBV20-1 and TRBJ2-2; 9 nucleotides align to TRBD1. This CDR3 is 18 amino acids long. Germline values: CDR1 DFQATT, CDR2 SNEGSKA (reference sequence). The ends lost 6 bases at V and 3 bases at J; junction bases unmatched: 17.